A selection of T cell receptor beta chains follows, all from one sample in a study of blood T cell repertoires in COVID-19. TCRdb keeps only in-frame clones here, not all; method: immunoSEQ multiplex PCR. The table includes 150,000 to 200,000 clones, roughly 90% detected once. Source material: peripheral blood. These receptors were obtained from a young man with COVID-19, enrolled during active disease. Both conserved end residues are part of each CDR3. D genes are given only for firm matches. Clone sizes are given selectively: once, few, many, or a class where the clone is expanded.

V gene	CDR3 length	D gene	clone size	J gene	CDR3 protein	CDR3 DNA
TRBV12-5	17	TRBD1	-	TRBJ2-1	CASGLTTGTGRYNEQFF	TGTGCTAGTGGTTTGACAACCGGGACAGGCCGGTACAATGAGCAGTTCTTC
TRBV7-3	14	-	-	TRBJ1-2	CASSPGQSNYGYTF	TGTGCCAGCAGCCCTGGACAGTCGAACTATGGCTACACCTTC
TRBV29-1	11	-	-	TRBJ1-4	CSVERGEKLFF	TGCAGCGTTGAGCGAGGAGAAAAACTGTTTTTT
TRBV10-3	12	TRBD1	-	TRBJ1-1	CAIRGTVTEAFF	TGTGCCATCAGGGGGACAGTCACTGAAGCTTTCTTT
TRBV6-4	16	-	-	TRBJ2-3	CASSDSRDSNTDTQYF	TGTGCCAGCAGTGACTCCCGGGACTCTAACACAGATACGCAGTATTTT
TRBV7-8	15	TRBD1	-	TRBJ2-7	CASSSTGQGSYEQYF	TGTGCCAGCAGCTCCACGGGACAGGGCTCCTACGAGCAGTACTTC
TRBV6-6	15	-	-	TRBJ1-3	CASSYSTGSGNTIYF	TGTGCCAGCAGTTACTCGACGGGCTCTGGAAACACCATATATTTT
TRBV19	13	-	-	TRBJ1-2	CASSRGGNYGYTF	TGTGCCAGTAGTAGGGGGGGGAACTATGGCTACACCTTC
TRBV10-3	15	TRBD1	-	TRBJ2-7	CATSPGQGFSYEQYF	TGTGCCACCAGTCCGGGACAGGGTTTCTCCTACGAGCAGTACTTC
TRBV29-1	13	-	few	TRBJ2-7	CSVEGQGGYEQYF	TGCAGCGTTGAAGGGCAGGGTGGCTACGAGCAGTACTTC
TRBV5-8	13	-	-	TRBJ1-1	CASSFGRGYEAFF	TGTGCCAGCAGCTTTGGCAGGGGCTATGAAGCTTTCTTT
TRBV7-2	14	TRBD1	-	TRBJ2-7	CASSLDRGVNEQYF	TGTGCCAGCAGCCTCGACAGGGGAGTGAACGAGCAGTACTTC
TRBV30	12	-	-	TRBJ1-3	CAWNLRGNTIYF	TGTGCCTGGAACTTGAGGGGAAACACCATATATTTT
TRBV6-5	15	-	-	TRBJ1-6	CASSYSKGDGSPLHF	TGTGCCAGCAGTTACTCGAAAGGGGATGGCTCACCCCTCCACTTT
TRBV3-1/TRBV3-2	15	-	-	TRBJ1-1	CASSQRGQPNTEAFF	TGTGCCAGCAGCCAACGGGGTCAGCCGAACACTGAAGCTTTCTTT
TRBV5-6	15	TRBD1	-	TRBJ1-1	CASSGATGSRTEAFF	TGTGCCAGCAGCGGAGCGACAGGGTCGCGTACTGAAGCTTTCTTT
TRBV4-3	16	-	-	TRBJ2-6	CASSQETGFGANVLTF	TGCGCCAGCAGCCAAGAAACGGGTTTTGGGGCCAACGTCCTGACTTTC
TRBV27	20	TRBD2	few	TRBJ2-5	CASAPIPGLAREGPEETQYF	TGTGCCAGCGCCCCCATTCCGGGACTAGCGAGAGAGGGTCCGGAAGAGACCCAGTACTTC
TRBV6-1	17	-	-	TRBJ1-2	CASSVGLLGGSNYGYTF	TGTGCCAGCAGTGTTGGGCTTCTGGGGGGGTCTAACTATGGCTACACCTTC
TRBV28	14	TRBD1	once	TRBJ2-5	CASRITGGQETQYF	TGTGCCAGCAGAATAACAGGGGGCCAAGAGACCCAGTACTTC
TRBV7-9	13	-	-	TRBJ1-1	CASSLEGNTEAFF	TGTGCCAGCAGCTTGGAGGGGAACACTGAAGCTTTCTTT
TRBV3-1/TRBV3-2	12	-	-	TRBJ2-7	CASSLAGGEQYF	TGTGCCAGCAGCCTCGCCGGGGGCGAGCAGTACTTC
TRBV3-1/TRBV3-2	18	-	once	TRBJ2-1	CASSQGRQHLHPYNEQFF	TGTGCCAGCAGCCAAGGGAGGCAGCATCTACACCCCTACAATGAGCAGTTCTTC
TRBV5-8	14	-	once	TRBJ1-1	CASRIRVGNTEAFF	TGTGCCAGCAGGATACGGGTAGGGAACACTGAAGCTTTCTTT
TRBV4-2	9	-	-	TRBJ2-1	CASSQVGFF	TGTGCCAGCAGCCAAGTCGGGTTCTTC
TRBV24-1	15	-	-	TRBJ2-5	CATSDSRGNQETQYF	TGTGCCACCAGTGATTCCAGGGGTAACCAAGAGACCCAGTACTTC
TRBV6-1	15	-	-	TRBJ2-7	CASSDPGHLKHEQYF	TGTGCCAGCAGTGATCCGGGACACCTTAAGCACGAGCAGTACTTC
TRBV29-1	15	TRBD1	-	TRBJ2-2	CSVLTGQGRPGELFF	TGCAGCGTCCTAACAGGACAGGGCCGACCCGGGGAGCTGTTTTTT
TRBV7-2	15	TRBD1	-	TRBJ2-1	CASSSQGAPPGEQFF	TGTGCCAGCAGCTCACAGGGGGCCCCCCCGGGTGAGCAGTTCTTC
TRBV11-2	14	TRBD2	-	TRBJ2-7	CASSEREGGYEQYF	TGTGCCAGCAGCGAGCGGGAGGGGGGCTACGAGCAGTACTTC
TRBV18	17	TRBD2	-	TRBJ2-1	CASSRLLLAVGEDEQFF	TGTGCCAGCTCACGACTACTACTAGCGGTGGGGGAGGATGAGCAGTTCTTC
TRBV19	13	-	-	TRBJ1-2	CASRSGVPYGYTF	TGTGCCAGTAGATCGGGAGTTCCCTATGGCTACACCTTC
TRBV12-3/TRBV12-4	13	-	-	TRBJ2-1	CASSLLSFNEQFF	TGTGCCAGCAGTTTATTGAGCTTCAATGAGCAGTTCTTC
TRBV4-1	17	-	-	TRBJ1-6	CASSHQARGTYNSPLHF	TGCGCCAGCAGCCATCAAGCCAGGGGAACCTATAATTCACCCCTCCACTTT
TRBV11-2	14	-	-	TRBJ2-7	CASSSNGRNYEQYF	TGTGCCAGCAGTTCAAATGGCCGAAACTACGAGCAGTACTTC
TRBV5-6	15	-	-	TRBJ1-5	CASSLGHYSNQPQHF	TGTGCCAGCAGCTTGGGTCACTATAGCAATCAGCCCCAGCATTTT
TRBV7-9	14	TRBD2	-	TRBJ2-7	CASSLALAGDEQYF	TGTGCCAGCAGCTTAGCTCTAGCGGGAGACGAGCAGTACTTC
TRBV7-2	15	-	few	TRBJ1-2	CASSPLGRSNYGYTF	TGTGCCAGCAGCCCCCTGGGGAGGTCTAACTATGGCTACACCTTC
TRBV7-8	11	-	-	TRBJ1-1	CASTPGGQAFF	TGTGCCAGCACCCCCGGGGGGCAAGCTTTCTTT
TRBV7-3	13	-	-	TRBJ1-1	CASSLPGSAEAFF	TGTGCCAGCAGCTTACCGGGGAGTGCTGAAGCTTTCTTT
TRBV18	13	-	-	TRBJ1-2	CASSRDDTYGYTF	TGTGCCAGCTCCCGAGACGACACCTATGGCTACACCTTC
TRBV3-1/TRBV3-2	14	TRBD2	-	TRBJ2-1	CASSPVTGGHEQFF	TGTGCCAGCAGCCCTGTTACGGGAGGGCATGAGCAGTTCTTC
TRBV4-1	12	-	-	TRBJ2-1	CASSGWGDEQFF	TGCGCCAGCTCTGGGTGGGGCGATGAGCAGTTCTTC
TRBV2	14	-	-	TRBJ2-1	CASNYRRINDEQFF	TGTGCCAGCAATTACAGAAGGATTAACGATGAGCAGTTCTTC
TRBV18	12	-	-	TRBJ1-5	CASSPQEGPQHF	TGTGCCAGCTCACCACAGGAGGGGCCCCAGCATTTT
TRBV6-5	14	-	once	TRBJ1-5	CASRIRRYDQPQHF	TGTGCCAGCAGGATCCGGAGGTACGATCAGCCCCAGCATTTT
TRBV6-5	14	-	-	TRBJ1-5	CASTGSNPDQPQHF	TGTGCCAGCACGGGATCCAACCCAGATCAGCCCCAGCATTTT